The 10 T cell receptor beta chains below were found in one sample sequenced in a study of CD8+ T cells in alopecia areata. After isolation, RNA underwent reverse transcription to generate cDNA as the sequencing template. Method: immunoSEQ multiplex PCR; TCRdb's copy keeps in-frame clones and lacks some. The sample has some 200,000 clones; approximately 56% are singletons. The sequencing used CD4+ T cells sorted from blood, collected at week 0. These receptors originate from a human donor with alopecia areata.

This clone was found a few times. J is TRBJ2-3 and V is TRBV19; D is undetermined. With 0 bases removed from V and 6 bases from J, the gap between germline ends came to 4 bases. Germline-derived CDR1 and CDR2 are LNHDA and SQIVND (reference sequence). This CDR3 is 12 amino acids long. This CDR3 reads CASSIDRDTQYF. CDR3 nucleotide sequence: TGTGCCAGTAGTATAGACCGGGATACGCAGTATTTT. The complete variable domain, with remaining parts taken from reference TRBV19 and TRBJ2-3, reads DGGITQSPKYLFRKEGQNVTLSCEQNLNHDAMYWYRQDPGQGLRLIYYSQIVNDFQKGDIAEGYSVSREKKESFPLTVTSAQKNPTAFYLCASSIDRDTQYFGPGTRLTVL.

Remarks on this clone: The sample holds other DNA sequences that translate to the same CDR3. The rearrangement uses TRBV29-1 and TRBJ1-1, with D possibly TRBD1 on 5 matching bases. CDR1 is SQVTM and CDR2 is ANQGSEA in the germline V gene. Deletions cut 4 bases from V and 0 bases from J, with 9 bases between. The CDR3 runs 13 residues. The CDR3, as DNA: TGCAGCGTTGGGGGCCGAATGAACACTGAAGCTTTCTTT. Residues: CSVGGRMNTEAFF.

This clone showed up just a few times. The rearrangement uses TRBV5-6 and TRBJ1-5, with 7 bases aligning to TRBD1. This CDR3 has 15 amino acids. V shed 0 bases and J 4 bases; nucleotides not matched to a gene: 4. Germline lookup yields CDR1 SGHDT and CDR2 YYEEEE. The CDR3 coding sequence is TGTGCCAGCAGCTTGGCAGGGGGTGGGAATCAGCCCCAGCATTTT. Residues: CASSLAGGGNQPQHF.

This clone was observed a few times. The chain has TRBV30 and TRBJ2-7, with D unresolved. Trimming left V 4 bases short and J 0 bases short, with 16 bases between. Germline CDR1 is GTSNPN and CDR2 is SVGIG (reference sequence). There are 15 residues in the CDR3. The CDR3 DNA sequence: TGTGCCTGGACAGGTTACGCCACGAGCTCCTACGAGCAGTACTTC. It translates to CAWTGYATSSYEQYF. The complete variable domain, with remaining parts taken from reference TRBV30 and TRBJ2-7, reads SQTIHQWPATLVQPVGSPLSLECTVEGTSNPNLYWYRQAAGRGLQLLFYSVGIGQISSEVPQNLSASRPQDRQFILSSKKLLLSDSGFYLCAWTGYATSSYEQYFGPGTRLTVT.

This clone turned up a few times. The CDR3 sequence: CASSQDSRGETQYF. DNA of the CDR3: TGCGCCAGCAGCCAGGACAGCCGTGGAGAGACCCAGTACTTC. The chain recombines TRBV4-1 with TRBJ2-5, with D possibly being TRBD1 (6 bases). Germline V gives CDR1 MGHRA, CDR2 YSYEKL. V lost 3 bases and J lost 4, with 12 bases in between. This CDR3 is built from 14 residues.

V usage is TRBV30 and J usage is TRBJ2-7; no clear D. V was trimmed by 1 base and J by 2 bases, leaving 9 bases between them. This CDR3 spans 13 amino acids. Germline CDR1 and CDR2: GTSNPN and SVGIG (reference sequence). The CDR3 sequence: CAWSGQAPYEQYF. CDR3 nucleotides: TGTGCCTGGAGTGGGCAGGCCCCCTACGAGCAGTACTTC.

This clone was observed a handful of times. This rearrangement joins TRBV5-1 to TRBJ2-2; a weak D match, TRBD1 (6 bases). Germline CDR1 is SGHRS and CDR2 is YFSETQ. There are 13 residues in the CDR3. V lost 10 bases, J lost 5 bases, and 15 bases lay in between. DNA of the CDR3: TGCGCCGGAAAACAGGGAACTACCGGGGAGCTGTTTTTT. Translated, it gives CAGKQGTTGELFF.

The chain is built from TRBV4-1 and TRBJ2-7; 9 bases are a match to TRBD1. CDR1 and CDR2 (germline): MGHRA, YSYEKL. V gave up 1 base and J gave up 0 bases; unmatched junction bases: 7. The CDR3 spans 17 residues. The CDR3 DNA reads TGCGCCAGCAGCCAAGGAGGCTGGACAGGGGACTCCTACGAGCAGTACTTC. It is translated as CASSQGGWTGDSYEQYF.

J is TRBJ1-1 and V is TRBV27; 9 bases align to TRBD1. In germline, CDR1 is MNHEY, CDR2 SMNVEV (reference sequence). The CDR3 length is 15 residues. J was trimmed by 10 bases and V by 5 bases; bases with no gene match: 14. CDR3 nucleotide sequence: TGTGCCAGCAGTACATATTCGGGACAGGGAAAGGCAGCTTTCTTT. Translation gives CASSTYSGQGKAAFF.

This clone was counted only a few times. The J gene is TRBJ1-1, the V gene TRBV30; perhaps TRBD1 as D (6 bases). Per germline, CDR1 GTSNPN and CDR2 SVGIG (reference sequence). The CDR3 length is 13 residues. V lost 4 bases and J lost 5, with 14 bases in between. The CDR3, as DNA: TGTGCCTGGAATCCCAGGGGTGGGACTGAAGCTTTCTTT. It translates to CAWNPRGGTEAFF.